Following are 11 T cell receptor beta chains from one sample sequenced in a study of blood T cell repertoires in COVID-19. Repertoires were generated with immunoSEQ multiplex PCR, while TCRdb's copy carries only in-frame clones and drops some. The data show around 100,000 clones, about 80% seen once. The sample taken for sequencing was peripheral blood. These receptors were obtained from a man aged 65 to 85 with active or convalescent COVID-19.

CDR3 amino acids: CASSLVDRDNYGYTF. DNA of the CDR3: TGTGCCAGCAGCCTTGTGGACAGGGATAACTATGGCTACACCTTC. This rearrangement joins TRBV5-4 to TRBJ1-2; the match to TRBD1 covers 8 bases. The CDR3 loop spans 15 amino acids. V shed 4 bases and J 1 base; nucleotides not matched to a gene: 6. CDR1 is SGHNT and CDR2 is YYREEE in the germline V gene (reference sequence).

By share, this clone counts as medium-sized. DNA for the CDR3: TGTGCCAGTAGCCCGACTAACACCGGGGAGCTGTTTTTT. This translates into CASSPTNTGELFF. This chain connects TRBV19 to TRBJ2-2; D is unresolved. Per germline, CDR1 LNHDA and CDR2 SQIVND (reference sequence). Deletions cut 6 bases from V and 2 bases from J, with 7 bases between. The CDR3 sequence is 13 residues long.

The chain combines TRBV2 with TRBJ2-1; 8 bases map to TRBD2. The ends lost 8 bases at V and 4 bases at J; junction bases unmatched: 7. Germline loops: CDR1 SNHLY, CDR2 FYNNEI. This CDR3 has 14 residues. This chain's CDR3 is CASVGREGYNEQFF. CDR3 DNA sequence: TGTGCCAGCGTCGGACGGGAGGGATACAATGAGCAGTTCTTC.

The V and J genes are TRBV19 and TRBJ1-3, with a weak D call TRBD1 (5 bases). The germline V and J ends were trimmed by 5 bases and 4 bases, with 18 bases remaining between them. Germline V gene sequence: CDR1 LNHDA, CDR2 SQIVND (reference sequence). The CDR3 spans 16 residues. The CDR3 sequence is CASSQGAARTGNTIYF. The CDR3 DNA sequence: TGTGCCAGTAGTCAAGGGGCCGCCCGTACCGGAAACACCATATATTTT.

The chain links TRBV7-8 to TRBJ1-5; D possibly corresponds to TRBD1 (6 bases). V was cut by 2 bases and J by 4 bases, with 15 bases left in between. Germline CDR1 reads SGHVS; CDR2 reads FQNEAQ. This CDR3 region has 16 residues. As DNA, the CDR3 is TGTGCCAGCAGCTTAAGGACAGCATCAGGGAATCAGCCCCAGCATTTT. Translating it yields CASSLRTASGNQPQHF.

The chain is built from TRBV9 and TRBJ2-5; 7 bases match TRBD1. The germline V gene has CDR1 SGDLS and CDR2 YYNGEE. The CDR3 extends over 14 amino acids. V lost 4 bases to trimming and J lost 3 bases; unmatched junction nucleotides: 6. CDR3 in amino acids: CASSRRQGEETQYF. CDR3 sequence (DNA): TGTGCCAGCAGCCGGAGACAGGGAGAAGAGACCCAGTACTTC.

This clone was counted between two and nine times. The genes are TRBV5-1 and TRBJ2-7, with a possible D match to TRBD1 (6 bases). Germline V lookup: CDR1 SGHRS, CDR2 YFSETQ. V lost 1 base, J lost 0 bases, and 8 bases lay in between. This CDR3 is 14 amino acids long. CDR3 sequence: CASSLNRASYEQYF. The DNA of the CDR3 is TGCGCCAGCAGCTTGAACAGGGCCTCCTACGAGCAGTACTTC.

The chain uses TRBV5-1 and TRBJ1-4, with D uncertain. V lost 4 bases and J 8 bases, leaving 15 bases between the germline ends. CDR1 is SGHRS and CDR2 is YFSETQ in the germline V gene. The length of the CDR3 is 14 residues. CDR3: CASSPITGREKLFF. As DNA, the CDR3 is TGCGCCAGCAGCCCAATAACGGGTCGGGAAAAACTGTTTTTT.

The rearrangement links TRBV7-8 to TRBJ1-5; no clear D gene. V dropped 1 base and J dropped 1 base, with 8 bases sitting between them. Germline CDR1 SGHVS, CDR2 FQNEAQ. This CDR3 is 15 amino acids long. CDR3 DNA: TGTGCCAGCAGCTTAGATGGTCGGAGCAATCAGCCCCAGCATTTT. This sequence encodes CASSLDGRSNQPQHF.

The J gene is TRBJ2-1, the V gene TRBV9, with a tentative D call TRBD2 (7 bases). This CDR3 spans 15 amino acids. CDR1 is SGDLS, CDR2 YYNGEE, per germline. V lost 0 bases to trimming and J lost 6 bases, with 13 bases between them. CDR3 nucleotides: TGTGCCAGCAGCGTAGTCGGGGGGCCGGGCAATGAGCAGTTCTTC. Its translation is CASSVVGGPGNEQFF.

The chain recombines TRBV5-4 with TRBJ2-7; the match to TRBD1 covers 8 bases. CDR3 size: 15 residues. The trim removed 2 bases at V and 3 bases at J, leaving 7 bases unmatched. Looked up from germline, CDR1 is SGHNT and CDR2 is YYREEE (reference sequence). CDR3 coding DNA: TGTGCCAGCAGCTTCGACAGGGGCCGTGTCTACGAGCAGTACTTC. Residues: CASSFDRGRVYEQYF. Together with reference TRBV5-4 and TRBJ2-7, the CDR3 gives the full variable domain: ETGVTQSPTHLIKTRGQQVTLRCSSQSGHNTVSWYQQALGQGPQFIFQYYREEENGRGNFPPRFSGLQFPNYSSELNVNALELDDSALYLCASSFDRGRVYEQYFGPGTRLTVT.